Detailed here is one T cell receptor (beta chain). Clones were sequenced by immunoSEQ multiplex PCR, and TCRdb holds only the in-frame ones, with some missing. The table has some 96,000 clones, more than 45% seen once. This entry belongs to a study of shared clonotypes between healthy human individuals. This CDR3 region has 16 residues. Germline lookup yields CDR1 SQVTM and CDR2 ANQGSEA. V shed 6 bases, J shed 2 bases, and the junction held 5 bases outside the gene matches. This clonotype was obtained from a woman between 40 and 50 years old in good health. Some clones in this sample may be carry-over from other donors' samples. The rearrangement joins TRBV29-1 to TRBJ2-1, with TRBD2 matching 15 bases. Source material: PBMCs. CDR3 sequence (DNA): TGCAGCGTAGGGACTAGCGGGAGGTCTCCCTACAATGAGCAGTTCTTC. This gives the protein CSVGTSGRSPYNEQFF.